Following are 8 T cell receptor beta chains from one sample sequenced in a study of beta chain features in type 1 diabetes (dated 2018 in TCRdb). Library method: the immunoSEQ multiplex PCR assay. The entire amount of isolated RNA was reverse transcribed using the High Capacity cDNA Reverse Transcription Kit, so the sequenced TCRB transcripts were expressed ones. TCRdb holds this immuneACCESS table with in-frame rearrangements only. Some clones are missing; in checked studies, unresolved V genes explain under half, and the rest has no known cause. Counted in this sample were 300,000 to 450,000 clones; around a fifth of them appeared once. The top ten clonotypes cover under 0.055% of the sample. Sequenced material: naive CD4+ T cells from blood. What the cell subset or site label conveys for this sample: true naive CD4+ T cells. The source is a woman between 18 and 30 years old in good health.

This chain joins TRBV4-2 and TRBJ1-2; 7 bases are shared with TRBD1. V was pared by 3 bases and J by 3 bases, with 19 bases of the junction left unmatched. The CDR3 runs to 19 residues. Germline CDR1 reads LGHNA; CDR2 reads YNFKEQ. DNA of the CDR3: TGTGCCAGCAGCCAGAGGGGGCCGGTCGGACAGGATCCCGACTATGGCTACACCTTC. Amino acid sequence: CASSQRGPVGQDPDYGYTF.

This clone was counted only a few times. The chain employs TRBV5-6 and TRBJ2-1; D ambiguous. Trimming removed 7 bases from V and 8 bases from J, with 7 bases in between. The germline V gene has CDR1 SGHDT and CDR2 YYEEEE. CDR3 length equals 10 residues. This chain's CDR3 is CASPLYEQFF. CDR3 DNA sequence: TGTGCCAGCCCTTTGTATGAGCAGTTCTTC.

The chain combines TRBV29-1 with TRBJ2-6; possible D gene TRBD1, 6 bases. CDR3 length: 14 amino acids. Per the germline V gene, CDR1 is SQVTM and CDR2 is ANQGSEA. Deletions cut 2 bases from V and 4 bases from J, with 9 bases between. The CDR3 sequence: CSVETGTGANVLTF. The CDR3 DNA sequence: TGCAGCGTTGAAACAGGGACCGGGGCCAACGTCCTGACTTTC.

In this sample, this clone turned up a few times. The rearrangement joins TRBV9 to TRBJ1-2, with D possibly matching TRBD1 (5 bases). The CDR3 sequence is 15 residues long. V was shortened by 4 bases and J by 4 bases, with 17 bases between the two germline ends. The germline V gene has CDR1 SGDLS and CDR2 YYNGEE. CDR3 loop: CASSPQGRVTYGYTF. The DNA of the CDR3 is TGTGCCAGCAGCCCTCAGGGTCGGGTTACCTATGGCTACACCTTC. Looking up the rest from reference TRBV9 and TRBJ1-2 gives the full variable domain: DSGVTQTPKHLITATGQRVTLRCSPRSGDLSVYWYQQSLDQGLQFLIQYYNGEERAKGNILERFSAQQFPDLHSELNLSSLELGDSALYFCASSPQGRVTYGYTFGSGTRLTVV.

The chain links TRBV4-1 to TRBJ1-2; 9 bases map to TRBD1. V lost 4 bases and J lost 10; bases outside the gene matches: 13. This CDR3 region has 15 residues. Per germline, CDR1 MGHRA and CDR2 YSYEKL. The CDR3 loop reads CASSRTISGTGLYTF. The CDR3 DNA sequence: TGCGCCAGCAGCCGTACAATTTCCGGGACAGGGCTCTACACCTTC.

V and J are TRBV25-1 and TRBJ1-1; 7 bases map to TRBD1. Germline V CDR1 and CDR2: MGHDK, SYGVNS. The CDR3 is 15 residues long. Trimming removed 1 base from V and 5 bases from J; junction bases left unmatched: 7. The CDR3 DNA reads TGTGCCAGCAGTGAATCGGGACAGACCTGGACTGAAGCTTTCTTT. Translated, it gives CASSESGQTWTEAFF.

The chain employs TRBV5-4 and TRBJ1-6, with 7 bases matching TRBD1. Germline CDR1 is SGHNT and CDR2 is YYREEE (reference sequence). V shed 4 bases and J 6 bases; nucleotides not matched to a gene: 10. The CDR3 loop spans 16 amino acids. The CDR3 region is CASSDNRGAGNSPLHF. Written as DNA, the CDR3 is TGTGCCAGCAGCGACAACAGGGGTGCAGGTAATTCACCCCTCCACTTT.

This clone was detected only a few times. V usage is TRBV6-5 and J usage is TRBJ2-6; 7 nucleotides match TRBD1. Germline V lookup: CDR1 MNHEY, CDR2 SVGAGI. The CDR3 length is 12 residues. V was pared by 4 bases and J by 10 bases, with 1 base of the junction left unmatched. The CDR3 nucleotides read TGTGCCAGCAGTTTGGACAGGAACGTCCTGACTTTC. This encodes CASSLDRNVLTF.